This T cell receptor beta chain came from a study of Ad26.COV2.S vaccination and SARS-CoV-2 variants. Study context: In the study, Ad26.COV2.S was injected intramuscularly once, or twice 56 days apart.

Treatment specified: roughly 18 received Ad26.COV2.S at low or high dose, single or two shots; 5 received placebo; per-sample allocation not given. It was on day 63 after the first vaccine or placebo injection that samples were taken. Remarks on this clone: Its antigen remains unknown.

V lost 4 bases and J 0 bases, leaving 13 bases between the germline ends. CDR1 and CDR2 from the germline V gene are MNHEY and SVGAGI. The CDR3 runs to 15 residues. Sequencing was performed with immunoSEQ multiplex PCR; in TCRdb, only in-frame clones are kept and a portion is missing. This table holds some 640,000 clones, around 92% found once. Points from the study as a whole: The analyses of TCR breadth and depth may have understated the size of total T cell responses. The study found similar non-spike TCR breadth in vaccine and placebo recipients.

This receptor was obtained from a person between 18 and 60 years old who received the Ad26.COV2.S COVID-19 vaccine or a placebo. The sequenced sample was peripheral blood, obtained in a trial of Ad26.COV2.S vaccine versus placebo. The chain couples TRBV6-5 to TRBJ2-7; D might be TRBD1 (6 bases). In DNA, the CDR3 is TGTGCCAGCAGTTCCGTTCGGACAGCCTCCTACGAGCAGTACTTC. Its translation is CASSSVRTASYEQYF.